The 18 T cell receptor gamma chains below all came from one sample that was sequenced in a study of Vδ1+ human thymocytes. For these receptors, no antigen is known. RNA was extracted from the cells and then reverse transcribed. CDR3 amplicons came from multiplex PCR with pooled V-gene forward and constant-region reverse primers. TCRdb re-called the multiplex PCR reads with CATT. In the table there are approximately 25,000 gamma-chain clones, around 18% of which are singletons. Whole-study findings and limits: In the thymus, TRG and TRD repertoires looked highly polyclonal with Gaussian CDR3 lengths.

Sequences were obtained from Vdelta1+ gamma-delta thymocytes from the thymus. Subset in this sample: FACS-sorted CD3+ TCRalphabeta- TCRVdelta1+ TCRVdelta2- thymocytes. The receptor set was obtained from a boy under two years old who had congenital heart surgery.

The chain employs TRGV4 and TRGJ1 or TRGJ2. Germline CDR1 EGSTGY, CDR2 YDSYTSSV. The CDR3 totals 13 residues. V was pared by 3 bases and J by 7 bases, with 9 bases of the junction left unmatched. CDR3: CATWDRRGYKKLF. As DNA, the CDR3 is TGTGCCACCTGGGATCGTAGGGGATATAAGAAACTCTTT.

In this sample, this clone turned up a few times. Additional DNA sequences in this sample encode the identical CDR3. The chain has TRGV9 and TRGJP. The CDR3 extends over 15 amino acids. Germline values: CDR1 GITISATS, CDR2 ISYDGTV (reference sequence). V gave up 3 bases and J gave up 5 bases; unmatched junction bases: 1. The CDR3: CALWEKELGKKIKVF. CDR3 nucleotides: TGTGCCTTGTGGGAGAAAGAGTTGGGCAAAAAAATCAAGGTATTT.

This chain uses TRGV5 with TRGJ1 or TRGJ2. The CDR3 is 13 amino acids. Germline CDR1 and CDR2: VINAFY and YDVSNSKD. The V segment lost 6 bases and the J segment 4 bases; nucleotides outside the gene matches: 9. The CDR3 DNA is TGTGCCACCTGGCCCTTTCCATATTATAAGAAACTCTTT. Translated: CATWPFPYYKKLF.

This chain uses TRGV5 with TRGJ1 or TRGJ2. CDR1 and CDR2 (germline): VINAFY, YDVSNSKD. This CDR3 spans 16 amino acids. V dropped 1 base and J dropped 0; count of bases not matched to a gene: 9. DNA of the CDR3: TGTGCCACCTGGGACAGACCGCAAACGAATTATTATAAGAAACTCTTT. Translating gives CATWDRPQTNYYKKLF.

A word on this clone: The same CDR3 arises from other DNA sequences in this sample as well. V usage is TRGV2 and J usage is TRGJ1 or TRGJ2. Germline lookup yields CDR1 EGSNGY and CDR2 YDSYNSKV. The V segment lost 0 bases and the J segment 1 base; nucleotides outside the gene matches: 9. This CDR3 has 16 amino acids. The CDR3, as DNA: TGTGCCACCTGGGACGGGCCCGGCGGTAATTATTATAAGAAACTCTTT. This encodes CATWDGPGGNYYKKLF.

This clone has a handful of counts. One end of the junction does not line up with germline, which may come from a read error. The chain links TRGV4 to TRGJP2. The CDR3 extends over 12 amino acids. In germline, CDR1 is EGSTGY, CDR2 YDSYTSSV. The CDR3 loop reads CATCCSEWIKTF. The CDR3, as DNA: TGTGCCACCTGCTGTAGTGAATGGATCAAGACGTTT.

This rearrangement joins TRGV2 to TRGJ1 or TRGJ2. Trimming cost V 3 bases and J 5 bases; bases outside gene matches: 16. This CDR3 comprises 16 residues. Germline values: CDR1 EGSNGY, CDR2 YDSYNSKV. CDR3 region: CATWDRPHPADYKKLF. The CDR3 nucleotides read TGTGCCACCTGGGACAGGCCCCATCCCGCGGATTATAAGAAACTCTTT.

This clone showed up just a few times. The genes are TRGV8 and TRGJ1 or TRGJ2. CDR3 length: 14 residues. The germline gives CDR1 VENAVY, CDR2 YDSYNSRV. Losses at the gene ends were 4 bases for V and 0 bases for J; bases not matched to a gene: 6. The CDR3 DNA follows: TGTGCCACCTGGGACCCCAGGAATTATTATAAGAAACTCTTT. Translating it yields CATWDPRNYYKKLF.

As concerns this clone: Other DNA variants within this sample encode the same CDR3. V and J are TRGV2 and TRGJ1 or TRGJ2. Germline CDR1 reads EGSNGY; CDR2 reads YDSYNSKV. V was pared by 0 bases and J by 6 bases, with 5 bases of the junction left unmatched. This CDR3 contains 13 residues. CDR3 nucleotides: TGTGCCACCTGGGACGGGAGGGGTTATAAGAAACTCTTT. It encodes CATWDGRGYKKLF.

The genes are TRGV3 and TRGJ1 or TRGJ2. CDR3 size: 14 residues. Germline values: CDR1 VTNTFY, CDR2 YDVSTARD (reference sequence). Losses at the gene ends were 0 bases for V and 11 bases for J; bases not matched to a gene: 13. CDR3 amino acids: CATWDRPGYVEKLF. CDR3 bases: TGTGCCACCTGGGACAGGCCGGGGTATGTGGAGAAACTCTTT.

About this clone: A read error is possible here, since a much larger clone lies one base away. The chain combines TRGV3 with TRGJP2. Per germline, CDR1 VTNTFY and CDR2 YDVSTARD (reference sequence). The CDR3 spans 13 residues. CDR3 residues: CATWDSRDWIKTF. The CDR3 coding sequence is TGTGCCACCTGGGACAGTAGGGATTGGATCAAGACGTTT.

This clone showed up just a few times. The V and J genes are TRGV3 and TRGJ1 or TRGJ2. V lost 3 bases, J lost 0 bases, and 5 bases stayed unmatched. The CDR3 totals 14 residues. Per germline, CDR1 VTNTFY and CDR2 YDVSTARD (reference sequence). This CDR3 is CATWDGQNYYKKLF. Written as DNA, the CDR3 is TGTGCCACCTGGGACGGTCAGAATTATTATAAGAAACTCTTT.

By proportion, this clone is medium-sized. This CDR3 is also generated by other DNA sequences in the sample. V usage is TRGV9 and J usage is TRGJ1 or TRGJ2. Per germline, CDR1 GITISATS and CDR2 ISYDGTV (reference sequence). With 0 bases clipped from V and 7 bases from J, the junction kept 6 bases outside the gene matches. The CDR3 extends over 13 amino acids. The CDR3 DNA reads TGTGCCTTGTGGGAGGTGTCGAGATATAAGAAACTCTTT. Translation gives CALWEVSRYKKLF.

The rearrangement links TRGV9 to TRGJ1 or TRGJ2. Germline V gene lookup returns CDR1 GITISATS and CDR2 ISYDGTV (reference sequence). CDR3 length equals 13 residues. Unmatched junction bases numbered 5, after V lost 1 base and J lost 5 bases. CDR3 in amino acids: CALWEVVDYKKLF. Written as DNA, the CDR3 is TGTGCCTTGTGGGAGGTTGTGGATTATAAGAAACTCTTT.

A few counts support this clone. The chain couples TRGV9 to TRGJ1 or TRGJ2. Germline V gene lookup returns CDR1 GITISATS and CDR2 ISYDGTV (reference sequence). V was pared by 0 bases and J by 6 bases, with 5 bases of the junction left unmatched. The CDR3 consists of 13 residues. CDR3 amino acids: CALWEVDVYKKLF. CDR3 sequence (DNA): TGTGCCTTGTGGGAGGTGGATGTTTATAAGAAACTCTTT.

There are a few counts of this clone. The V gene is TRGV4, the J gene TRGJ1 or TRGJ2. With 0 bases clipped from V and 3 bases from J, the junction kept 5 bases outside the gene matches. Germline assignment: CDR1 EGSTGY and CDR2 YDSYTSSV. The length of the CDR3 is 14 residues. CDR3 residues: CATWDGDRYYKKLF. The CDR3, as DNA: TGTGCCACCTGGGATGGGGACCGTTATTATAAGAAACTCTTT.

The chain recombines TRGV2 with TRGJ1 or TRGJ2. Germline CDR1 is EGSNGY and CDR2 is YDSYNSKV. The CDR3 extends over 12 amino acids. With 3 bases clipped from V and 8 bases from J, the junction kept 7 bases outside the gene matches. This CDR3 is CATWDQPNKKLF. The CDR3 DNA sequence: TGTGCCACCTGGGACCAACCGAATAAGAAACTCTTT.

This clone was counted a few times. The chain joins TRGV3 to TRGJ1 or TRGJ2. Per the germline V gene, CDR1 is VTNTFY and CDR2 is YDVSTARD (reference sequence). The J segment lost 7 bases and the V segment lost 0 bases, leaving 9 bases of the junction unmatched. The CDR3 runs 14 residues. The CDR3 nucleotides are TGTGCCACCTGGGACAGGCCGGGAAGGTATAAGAAACTCTTT. This sequence encodes CATWDRPGRYKKLF.